The clone carrying this TCR beta chain occurred a few times. V lost 4 bases and J 4 bases, leaving 11 bases between the germline ends. The CDR3 extends over 14 amino acids. In germline, CDR1 is MNHNS, CDR2 SASEGT. From the PCR reads, TCRdb called clonotypes with MiXCR, one entry per CDR3 protein. The data contain approximately 3,200 distinct CDR3 sequences, 46% of them singletons. This specimen comes from a study of immune characterization of retroperitoneal liposarcoma. Sequenced: tumor tissue. This sequence joins TRBV6-1 and TRBJ2-1; D uncertain. This clonotype originated in a male donor with retroperitoneal liposarcoma. The CDR3 nucleotides read TGTGCCAGCAGTGGACGGCAGGTATACAATGAGCAGTTCTTC. Translated: CASSGRQVYNEQFF.